These 7 T cell receptor beta chains share one sample of origin, sequenced in a study of Ad26.COV2.S vaccination and SARS-CoV-2 variants. TCRdb keeps only in-frame clones here, not all; method: immunoSEQ multiplex PCR. The table includes around 340,000 clones, around nine tenths detected once. Documented treatment: about 20 received Ad26.COV2.S at low or high dose, single or two shots; roughly 5 received placebo; per-sample allocation not given. Day 63 following the first vaccine or placebo injection was when the samples were taken. Specimen: peripheral blood, collected in a trial of Ad26.COV2.S vaccine versus placebo. These receptors came from a person between 18 and 65 years old who received the Ad26.COV2.S COVID-19 vaccine or a placebo.

This sequence joins TRBV21-1 and TRBJ2-5; the DNA was not used to check the table's D call, TRBD2. TRBV21-1 constitutes a pseudogene. The CDR3 contains 17 residues. The CDR3, as DNA: TGTGCCAGCACCCTACTAGCGTTTGGGGTAGCCCAAGAGACCCAGTACTTC. It yields the protein CASTLLAFGVAQETQYF.

This clone occurred a few times. The chain employs TRBV5-4 and TRBJ1-1, with 8 bases aligning to TRBD1. The CDR3 loop spans 14 amino acids. Germline V gives CDR1 SGHNT, CDR2 YYREEE (reference sequence). Germline trimming cut 5 bases from V and 5 bases from J; bases unmatched to any gene: 8. CDR3 amino acids: CASRNQGAGTEAFF. CDR3 coding DNA: TGTGCCAGCAGGAATCAGGGGGCGGGAACTGAAGCTTTCTTT.

The V gene is TRBV5-1, the J gene TRBJ1-2, with D tentatively TRBD1 (5 bases). Germline-derived CDR1 and CDR2 are SGHRS and YFSETQ. V was clipped by 3 bases and J by 6 bases, with 18 bases between them. This CDR3 is built from 15 residues. CDR3 sequence reads: CASSSEGRAANGYTF. The CDR3 nucleotides read TGCGCCAGCAGCTCGGAGGGCAGGGCTGCCAATGGCTACACCTTC.

This rearrangement joins TRBV7-9 to TRBJ1-2; 9 positions match TRBD1. Germline CDR1 is SEHNR and CDR2 is FQNEAQ (reference sequence). Trimming removed 3 bases from V and 5 bases from J; junction bases left unmatched: 4. The CDR3 extends over 14 amino acids. CDR3 nucleotides: TGTGCCAGCAGCTTCGGGACAGGGCCGTATGGCTACACCTTC. As protein: CASSFGTGPYGYTF.

The genes are TRBV28 and TRBJ2-2; D is uncertain. Trimming shortened V by 8 bases and J by 3 bases, and 16 bases separated the two germline ends. From germline, CDR1 is MDHEN and CDR2 SYDVKM. This CDR3 is 15 amino acids long. CDR3 coding DNA: TGTGCCAGCGGAAGTGAAGGCCAGTACACCGGGGAGCTGTTTTTT. Encoded protein: CASGSEGQYTGELFF.

The chain is built from TRBV19 and TRBJ2-5; 10 bases match TRBD1. This CDR3 has 16 residues. Per the germline V gene, CDR1 is LNHDA and CDR2 is SQIVND (reference sequence). The junction had 11 bases not matched to a gene; V was cut back by 5 bases and J by 5 bases. CDR3 sequence: CASSLIGGQGRETQYF. DNA for the CDR3: TGTGCCAGTAGTTTAATCGGGGGACAGGGGCGGGAGACCCAGTACTTC.

This chain connects TRBV4-3 to TRBJ2-3; D uncertain. The V and J ends lost 1 base and 0 bases respectively, with 5 bases between them. Germline CDR1 LGHNA, CDR2 YSLEER. The CDR3 consists of 14 residues. This CDR3 is CASSQGGSTDTQYF. The CDR3 nucleotides read TGCGCCAGCAGCCAAGGTGGGAGCACAGATACGCAGTATTTT.